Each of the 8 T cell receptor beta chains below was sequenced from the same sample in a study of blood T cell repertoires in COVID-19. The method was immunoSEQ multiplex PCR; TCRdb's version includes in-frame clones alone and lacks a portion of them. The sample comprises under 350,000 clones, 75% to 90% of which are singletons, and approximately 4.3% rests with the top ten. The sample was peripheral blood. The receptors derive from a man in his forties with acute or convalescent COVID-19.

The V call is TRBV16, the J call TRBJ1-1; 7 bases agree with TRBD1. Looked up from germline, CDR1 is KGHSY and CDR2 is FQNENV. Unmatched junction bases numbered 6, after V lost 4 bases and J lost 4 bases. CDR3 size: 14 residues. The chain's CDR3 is CASSLTEGATEAFF. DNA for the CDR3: TGTGCCAGCAGCCTCACGGAGGGGGCCACTGAAGCTTTCTTT. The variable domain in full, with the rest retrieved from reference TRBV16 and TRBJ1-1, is GEEVAQTPKHLVRGEGQKAKLYCAPIKGHSYVFWYQQVLKNEFKFLISFQNENVFDETGMPKERFSAKCLPNSPCSLEIQATKLEDSAVYFCASSLTEGATEAFFGQGTRLTVV.

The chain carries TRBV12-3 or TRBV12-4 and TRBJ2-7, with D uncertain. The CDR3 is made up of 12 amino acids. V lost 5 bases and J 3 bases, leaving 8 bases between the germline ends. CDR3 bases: TGTGCCAGCAGTCAGGCCTTCTACGAGCAGTACTTC. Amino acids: CASSQAFYEQYF.

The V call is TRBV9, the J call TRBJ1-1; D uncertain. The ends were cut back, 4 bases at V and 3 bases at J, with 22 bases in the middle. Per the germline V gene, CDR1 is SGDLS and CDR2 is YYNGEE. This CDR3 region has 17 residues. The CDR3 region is CASSPETLWAWDTEAFF. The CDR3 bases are TGTGCCAGCAGCCCCGAGACCCTATGGGCGTGGGACACTGAAGCTTTCTTT.

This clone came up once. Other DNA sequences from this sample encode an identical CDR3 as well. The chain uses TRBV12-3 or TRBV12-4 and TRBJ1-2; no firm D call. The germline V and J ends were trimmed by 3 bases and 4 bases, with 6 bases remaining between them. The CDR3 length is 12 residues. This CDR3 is CASSLGSYGYTF. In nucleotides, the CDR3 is TGTGCCAGCAGTTTGGGGAGCTATGGCTACACCTTC.

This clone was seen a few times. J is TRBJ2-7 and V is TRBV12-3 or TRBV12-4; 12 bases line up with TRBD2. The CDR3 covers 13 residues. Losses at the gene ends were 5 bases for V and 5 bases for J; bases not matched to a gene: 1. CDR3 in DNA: TGTGCCAGCAGTAGACTAGCGGGGGACGAGCAGTACTTC. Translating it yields CASSRLAGDEQYF.

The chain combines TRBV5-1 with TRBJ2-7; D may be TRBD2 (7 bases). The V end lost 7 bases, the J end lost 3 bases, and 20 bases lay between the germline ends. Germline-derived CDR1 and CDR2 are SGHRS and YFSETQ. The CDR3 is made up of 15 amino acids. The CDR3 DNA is TGCGCCAGCCGCCTCGGCGGGGGCGCCATCTACGAGCAGTACTTC. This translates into CASRLGGGAIYEQYF.

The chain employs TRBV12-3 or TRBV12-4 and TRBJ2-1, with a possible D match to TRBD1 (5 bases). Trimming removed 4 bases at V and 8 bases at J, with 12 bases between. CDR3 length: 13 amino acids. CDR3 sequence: CASSWGRVDEQFF. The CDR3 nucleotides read TGTGCCAGCAGTTGGGGCAGGGTCGATGAGCAGTTCTTC.

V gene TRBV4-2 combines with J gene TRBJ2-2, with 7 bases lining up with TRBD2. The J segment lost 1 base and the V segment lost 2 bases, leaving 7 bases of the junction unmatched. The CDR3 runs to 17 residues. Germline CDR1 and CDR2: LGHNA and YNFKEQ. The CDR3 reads CASSQLFTGGNTGELFF. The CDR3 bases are TGTGCCAGCAGCCAACTATTTACGGGGGGGAACACCGGGGAGCTGTTTTTT.